The 11 T cell receptor beta chains below were found in one sample sequenced in a study of blood T cell repertoires in COVID-19. The data were produced by immunoSEQ multiplex PCR, yet TCRdb's version contains in-frame clones alone and is incomplete. The sample carries approximately 300,000 clones, roughly 87% recorded once. The sample comprised peripheral blood. The source is a woman between 50 and 59 years old who had recovered from COVID-19.

The V gene is TRBV30, the J gene TRBJ1-2; D ambiguous. Trimming cost V 3 bases and J 7 bases, with 15 bases left between them. The length of the CDR3 is 13 residues. Per the germline V gene, CDR1 is GTSNPN and CDR2 is SVGIG (reference sequence). The CDR3 protein is CAWRLEPSGGYTF. The CDR3 DNA sequence: TGTGCCTGGAGGTTGGAACCTTCGGGTGGCTACACCTTC.

The CDR3 spells CASSVTGKRQPQHF. For the CDR3, the DNA is TGTGCCAGCAGTGTCACAGGGAAGCGCCAGCCCCAGCATTTT. V and J are TRBV6-4 and TRBJ1-5; D is possibly TRBD1 (6 bases). The germline V gene has CDR1 MRHNA and CDR2 SNTAGT. This CDR3 is built from 14 residues. V was trimmed by 4 bases and J by 7 bases, leaving 14 bases between them.

The V and J genes are TRBV7-2 and TRBJ1-5; TRBD1 is a possible D gene (5 bases). The CDR3 runs 15 residues. Germline V CDR1 and CDR2: SGHTA, FQGNSA. Trimming left V 1 base short and J 4 bases short, with 11 bases between. The CDR3 DNA reads TGTGCCAGCAGCTTAGGGACGGGACTGAATCAGCCCCAGCATTTT. It codes for CASSLGTGLNQPQHF.

The gene calls are TRBV12-2 and TRBJ1-1; the DNA was not compared with TRBD1, the D call given in the table. TRBV12-2 is a pseudogene locus. There are 14 residues in the CDR3. The CDR3 spells CASRLSQAHTEAFF. DNA of the CDR3: TGTGCAAGTCGCTTGAGTCAGGCTCACACTGAAGCTTTCTTT.

The J gene is TRBJ2-2, the V gene TRBV12-3 or TRBV12-4; D ambiguous. The CDR3 is made up of 11 amino acids. Trimming shortened V by 5 bases and J by 9 bases, and 7 bases separated the two germline ends. The CDR3 protein is CASSPDWELFF. The CDR3 coding sequence is TGTGCCAGCAGTCCCGACTGGGAGCTGTTTTTT.

This clone was observed a handful of times. The chain couples TRBV7-9 to TRBJ2-7; D remains unclear. Deletions cut 5 bases from V and 0 bases from J, with 14 bases between. Germline assignment: CDR1 SEHNR and CDR2 FQNEAQ (reference sequence). The length of the CDR3 is 15 residues. The CDR3 here is CASSPQPPSSYEQYF. As DNA, the CDR3 is TGTGCCAGCAGCCCACAGCCTCCGAGCTCCTACGAGCAGTACTTC.

This clone was counted only a few times. This chain links TRBV6-5 with TRBJ1-6, with a tentative D call TRBD1 (5 bases). Per germline, CDR1 MNHEY and CDR2 SVGAGI. The CDR3 loop spans 15 amino acids. Trimming cost V 10 bases and J 5 bases, with 18 bases left between them. The CDR3 DNA sequence: TGTGCCACCAAGCCTTGGGGGGGGAATAATTCACCCCTCCACTTT. Its translation is CATKPWGGNNSPLHF.

The chain has TRBV18 and TRBJ1-2, with D perhaps matching TRBD1 (5 bases). Trimming shortened V by 3 bases and J by 2 bases, and 10 bases separated the two germline ends. The length of the CDR3 is 14 residues. Per the germline V gene, CDR1 is KGHSH and CDR2 is LQKENI. The CDR3 bases are TGTGCCAGCTCACCCCAGGGAGGGAACTATGGCTACACCTTC. The encoded protein is CASSPQGGNYGYTF.

The chain employs TRBV6-5 and TRBJ1-1, with D possibly matching TRBD1 (5 bases). Looked up from germline, CDR1 is MNHEY and CDR2 is SVGAGI. This CDR3 region has 13 residues. The V end lost 8 bases, the J end lost 3 bases, and 13 bases lay between the germline ends. CDR3 DNA: TGTGCCAGCCTCCAGGGTTTGTACACTGAAGCTTTCTTT. The encoded protein is CASLQGLYTEAFF.

The chain carries TRBV6-1 and TRBJ2-1; TRBD2 matches at 9 bases. The CDR3 runs 20 residues. Looked up from germline, CDR1 is MNHNS and CDR2 is SASEGT. Losses at the gene ends were 0 bases for V and 2 bases for J; bases not matched to a gene: 14. DNA for the CDR3: TGTGCCAGCAGTGAAGCGCTTCAGGCGGGGGGGCACACTCCCTACAATGAGCAGTTCTTC. It codes for CASSEALQAGGHTPYNEQFF.

The chain is built from TRBV19 and TRBJ1-1, with D perhaps matching TRBD1 (5 bases). Per the germline V gene, CDR1 is LNHDA and CDR2 is SQIVND (reference sequence). The CDR3 covers 14 residues. V lost 4 bases, J lost 4 bases, and 13 bases lay in between. The DNA for the CDR3 is TGTGCCAGTAGTAACCTCAGGGAAAGCACTGAAGCTTTCTTT. Its protein product is CASSNLRESTEAFF. Drawing the rest from reference TRBV19 and TRBJ1-1, the complete variable domain is DGGITQSPKYLFRKEGQNVTLSCEQNLNHDAMYWYRQDPGQGLRLIYYSQIVNDFQKGDIAEGYSVSREKKESFPLTVTSAQKNPTAFYLCASSNLRESTEAFFGQGTRLTVV.